This T cell receptor (beta chain) appears in the sequencing data of a study of beta chain features in type 1 diabetes. All of the isolated RNA was reverse transcribed, so expressed TCRB transcripts were sequenced. Repertoires were generated with immunoSEQ multiplex PCR, while TCRdb's copy carries only in-frame clones and drops some. The profile shows 620,000 or so clones, 15% to 18% of them singletons. V lost 2 bases and J lost 3, with 4 bases in between. Germline CDR1 reads MNHNS; CDR2 reads SASEGT. The CDR3 is 12 residues long. The chain couples TRBV6-1 to TRBJ1-2; D gene ambiguous. This receptor was identified in a man in his late teens or twenties in good health. What was sequenced was naive CD4+ T cells from blood. CDR3 in DNA: TGTGCCAGCAGTGAAAAAGACTATGGCTACACCTTC. Translation gives CASSEKDYGYTF.